The rows below give T cell receptor beta chains drawn from one sample of a study of blood T cell repertoires in COVID-19. The protocol was immunoSEQ multiplex PCR, while the TCRdb copy is restricted to in-frame clones and leaves out a portion. The repertoire holds about 64,000 clones, with roughly 85% as singletons. Sequencing used peripheral blood. These receptors were collected from a woman aged 55-70 years with COVID-19, enrolled during active disease. CDR3s include the opening cysteine and the closing phenylalanine or tryptophan. The order of the fields is V gene, clone size, J gene, D gene, CDR3 DNA, CDR3 protein. A D gene is named only where the DNA matches it firmly. Some rows have no size entry. The others give once, few or many, or a class for an expanded clone.

TRBV11-3	.	TRBJ1-4	TRBD1	TGTGCCAGCAGCTTAGGGGGACAGACCCTATCTAATGAAAAACTGTTTTTT	CASSLGGQTLSNEKLFF
TRBV13	.	TRBJ2-2	.	TGTGCCAGCACCCTATGGAGAGCGGGTTATACCGGGGAGCTGTTTTTT	CASTLWRAGYTGELFF
TRBV6-6	once	TRBJ2-1	.	TGTGCCAGCAGTTACGGCGCTAGATCCAATGAGCAGTTCTTC	CASSYGARSNEQFF
TRBV9	.	TRBJ1-4	.	TGTGCCAGCAGCGGGGGGCCTGGGGGCGAAAAACTGTTTTTT	CASSGGPGGEKLFF
TRBV7-2	.	TRBJ2-4	TRBD2	TGTGCCAGCAGCCCCCGGGGAGGGAAGGGCATTCAGTACTTC	CASSPRGGKGIQYF
TRBV11-2	.	TRBJ2-3	TRBD2	TGTGCCAGCAGCGATCCAGCGGGAGTGGACACAGATACGCAGTATTTT	CASSDPAGVDTDTQYF
TRBV19	.	TRBJ2-7	TRBD2	TGTGCCAGTAGTACCGGACTAGCGGGAGGGCCCCACGAGCAGTACTTC	CASSTGLAGGPHEQYF
TRBV11-2	.	TRBJ1-3	.	TGTGCCAGCAGCTTAGACAGGGTATTTGGAAACACCATATATTTT	CASSLDRVFGNTIYF
TRBV25-1	.	TRBJ1-1	.	TGTGCCAGCAGCTTTAGGGAGACTGAAGCTTTCTTT	CASSFRETEAFF
TRBV19	few	TRBJ1-1	.	TGTGCCAGTGAGGCCTACACTGAAGCTTTCTTT	CASEAYTEAFF
TRBV3-1/TRBV3-2	.	TRBJ2-7	.	TGTGCCAGCAGCCAAGAGAGCGAGCAGTACTTC	CASSQESEQYF
TRBV6-1	.	TRBJ2-2	.	TGTGCCAGCAGTGAAGACAGGGCCGGGGAGCTGTTTTTT	CASSEDRAGELFF
TRBV24-1	few	TRBJ2-7	TRBD1	TGTGCCACCAGTGACCCAACAGGGGGGACGTCCTACGAGCAGTACTTC	CATSDPTGGTSYEQYF
TRBV28	.	TRBJ2-5	.	TGTGCCAGCAGTTCGGCGGTTAGCGGAGGTGGTTCAGGCGAGACCCAGTACTTC	CASSSAVSGGGSGETQYF
TRBV19	once	TRBJ1-1	TRBD1	TGTGCCAGGAAGAAATGCGGGACAGGGGAATGGCTGAACACTGAAGCTTTCTTT	CARKKCGTGEWLNTEAFF
TRBV19	.	TRBJ1-6	.	TGTGCCAGTAGTGTCCAGGGTTCACCCCTCCACTTT	CASSVQGSPLHF
TRBV6-5	.	TRBJ2-1	TRBD1	TGTGCCAGCAGTTACCAGGGACAGGGGTACAATGAGCAGTTCTTC	CASSYQGQGYNEQFF
TRBV5-5	.	TRBJ1-4	TRBD1	TGTGCCAGCAGCCGACAGGGGTCTGCGGCAACTAATGAAAAACTGTTTTTT	CASSRQGSAATNEKLFF
TRBV11-2	few	TRBJ1-6	TRBD1	TGTGCCAGCAGCTTAGATCTAATGGGGACAGGTTCACCCCTCCACTTT	CASSLDLMGTGSPLHF
TRBV6-1	.	TRBJ1-5	.	TGTGCCAGCAGTGACAGGGGTGACTACCAGCCCCAGCATTTT	CASSDRGDYQPQHF
TRBV7-9	.	TRBJ1-1	.	TGTGCCAGCAGCTTAATCCCTTCTCTCGACCAGGCGAACACTGAAGCTTTCTTT	CASSLIPSLDQANTEAFF
TRBV30	once	TRBJ2-1	.	TGTGCCTGGAGTTTGGAGTACAATGAGCAGTTCTTC	CAWSLEYNEQFF
TRBV7-9	.	TRBJ1-2	.	TGTGCCAGCAGTCAGGCTTATGGCTACACCTTC	CASSQAYGYTF
TRBV3-1/TRBV3-2	.	TRBJ2-5	TRBD2	TGTGCCAGCAGCCAAGATACGGCTAGCGGGAGAGAGACCCAGTACTTC	CASSQDTASGRETQYF
TRBV5-5	.	TRBJ2-1	TRBD2	TGTGCCAGCAGCTTAGGCGGGACTAGCCTTCTCGATGAGCAGTTCTTC	CASSLGGTSLLDEQFF
TRBV14	.	TRBJ2-3	TRBD2	TGTGCCAGCAGCCAGACTAGCGGGAGGGCCTGGGGCACAGATACGCAGTATTTT	CASSQTSGRAWGTDTQYF
TRBV7-9	few	TRBJ1-1	.	TGTGCCAGCAGCTTAGACAGGTACACTGAAGCTTTCTTT	CASSLDRYTEAFF
TRBV2	.	TRBJ1-1	.	TGTGCCAGCAGTGAGCGACTGCCGAACACTGAAGCTTTCTTT	CASSERLPNTEAFF
TRBV5-5	.	TRBJ2-1	TRBD2	TGTGCCAGCAGCTTCCATCCTAGCGGGAGCTATTATGAGCAGTTCTTC	CASSFHPSGSYYEQFF
TRBV6-5	.	TRBJ2-7	.	TGTGCCAGCAGTTACTCGATTCTAGGATCCTACGAGCAGTACTTC	CASSYSILGSYEQYF
TRBV28	.	TRBJ2-3	.	TGTGCCAGCAGTTTCTCCGGGTTCTACACAGATACGCAGTATTTT	CASSFSGFYTDTQYF
TRBV25-1	.	TRBJ1-1	.	TGTGCCAGCAGTGAGGTACAGGGTAACACTGAAGCTTTCTTT	CASSEVQGNTEAFF
TRBV7-9	.	TRBJ1-6	.	TGTGCCAGCAGCCGATCTGGGGGCGGATATAATTCACCCCTCCACTTT	CASSRSGGGYNSPLHF
TRBV2	.	TRBJ2-7	TRBD2	TGTGCCAGCAGTAGACTAGCGGGTTCCTACGAGCAGTACTTC	CASSRLAGSYEQYF
TRBV4-1	.	TRBJ1-2	TRBD1	TGCGCCAGCAGCCAAGCGGGACAGGGATATGGCTACACCTTC	CASSQAGQGYGYTF
TRBV28	.	TRBJ1-3	.	TGTGCCAGCAGTTTATCAGGACAGTCTTTCGGAAACACCATATATTTT	CASSLSGQSFGNTIYF
TRBV19	.	TRBJ1-1	.	TGTGCCAGCCAATCGGGACAGAACACTGAAGCTTTCTTT	CASQSGQNTEAFF
TRBV2	.	TRBJ1-4	.	TGTGCCAGCAGTGAACGTTTCCTGAATGAAAAACTGTTTTTT	CASSERFLNEKLFF
TRBV27	.	TRBJ1-5	TRBD1	TGTGCCAGCAGTCCCTACGGGACAGGGACCAATCAGCCCCAGCATTTT	CASSPYGTGTNQPQHF
TRBV19	.	TRBJ2-7	.	TGTGCCAGTCCGAAAGAGGGAACACCTCGCCCCTACGAGCAGTACTTC	CASPKEGTPRPYEQYF
TRBV10-1	.	TRBJ2-7	TRBD2	TGCGCCAGCAGTGTTGGTAGCGGGACGTACTACGAGCAGTACTTC	CASSVGSGTYYEQYF
TRBV4-1	once	TRBJ2-2	TRBD2	TGCGCCAGCAGCCACGTACTAGCGGGAGAGGGAAACGGGGAGCTGTTTTTT	CASSHVLAGEGNGELFF
TRBV7-2	.	TRBJ1-5	.	TGTGCCAGCAGCGAAAGACAGACGTATCAGCCCCAGCATTTT	CASSERQTYQPQHF
TRBV29-1	.	TRBJ2-7	TRBD2	TGCAGCGTTGACGGACTAGCGGGAGGTGCCGAGCAGTACTTC	CSVDGLAGGAEQYF
TRBV5-1	once	TRBJ1-1	TRBD1	TGCGCCAGCAGCCCAGGGGGCAGGGAGACTGAAGCTTTCTTT	CASSPGGRETEAFF
TRBV4-3	.	TRBJ2-6	.	TGCGCCAGCAGCCAAGATGGGGGGTGGACGTCTGGGGCCAACGTCCTGACTTTC	CASSQDGGWTSGANVLTF
TRBV30	once	TRBJ2-1	.	TGTGCCTGGAGTTCACAGGCCAGCTTGACGGAGGAGCAGTTCTTC	CAWSSQASLTEEQFF
TRBV11-3	.	TRBJ1-3	TRBD1	TGTGCCAGCAGCTCCGGGGACAGGGCTGGAAACACCATATATTTT	CASSSGDRAGNTIYF
TRBV4-3	.	TRBJ2-7	.	TGCGCCAGCAGCCATTTGAAGGAGGGGACTCCCTACGAGCAGTACTTC	CASSHLKEGTPYEQYF
TRBV5-6	.	TRBJ2-7	TRBD1	TGTGCCAGCAGCCAACAGGGGGCGAATTCCCACGAGCAGTACTTC	CASSQQGANSHEQYF
TRBV5-4	.	TRBJ2-7	.	TGTGCCAGCAGCTTGAGCGGCTACGAGCAGTACTTC	CASSLSGYEQYF
TRBV28	once	TRBJ2-7	.	TGTGCCAGCACCCCGCCGGGACAAAGAGGCGATAGCGAGCAGTACTTC	CASTPPGQRGDSEQYF
TRBV6-6	.	TRBJ2-7	.	TGTGCCAGCAGTTACGGAGGCCCCTACGAGCAGTACTTC	CASSYGGPYEQYF
TRBV12-3/TRBV12-4	.	TRBJ2-1	.	TGTGCCAGCAGTTTTTCTATGGAGGAACGACAGTTCTTC	CASSFSMEERQFF